The rows below give T cell receptor beta chains drawn from one sample of a study of blood T cell repertoires in COVID-19. The table came from immunoSEQ multiplex PCR; TCRdb's copy has only in-frame clones and leaves some out. Found here are more than 150,000 clones, around 77% of them singletons; the top ten hold 15% to 20%. Sequences were obtained from peripheral blood. Every receptor here comes from a man between 60 and 75 years old with active or convalescent COVID-19. CDR3s include the opening cysteine and the closing phenylalanine or tryptophan. D genes are given only for firm matches. The listing skips clone size in some rows; elsewhere it reads once, few, many or a size class.

NA	TRBV3-1/TRBV3-2	NA	TRBJ2-4	TGTGCCAGCAGCCAAGACGGGAGATGGAAAAACATTCAGTACTTC	CASSQDGRWKNIQYF
NA	TRBV19	NA	TRBJ1-1	TGTGCCAGTAATTCCGAGGGCCTCACTGAAGCTTTCTTT	CASNSEGLTEAFF
NA	TRBV30	NA	TRBJ2-7	TGTGCCTGGACCTTAACAGGGTTCGAGCAGTACTTC	CAWTLTGFEQYF
NA	TRBV7-2	NA	TRBJ2-5	TGTGCCAGCAGCTTCAACCAAGAGACCCAGTACTTC	CASSFNQETQYF
TRBD2	TRBV28	once	TRBJ2-1	TGTGCCAGCAGTAAAACTAGCGGGGGTTACAATGAGCAGTTCTTC	CASSKTSGGYNEQFF
NA	TRBV19	NA	TRBJ2-1	TGTGCCGTATCCAGGGTTCAGAATGAGCAGTTCTTC	CAVSRVQNEQFF
TRBD2	TRBV7-6	NA	TRBJ2-2	TGTGCCAGCAGCTTACGGGGGGAGCCCACCGGGGAGCTGTTTTTT	CASSLRGEPTGELFF
TRBD1	TRBV10-3	NA	TRBJ1-2	TGTGCCATCAGTGAACAGGGGGTGAGTGGCTACACCTTC	CAISEQGVSGYTF
TRBD1	TRBV6-6	NA	TRBJ1-4	TGTGCCAGCAATACGAGACAGGGTAATGAAAAACTGTTTTTT	CASNTRQGNEKLFF
NA	TRBV5-4	NA	TRBJ1-3	TGTGCCAGCAGCTTGGCAGGGGTTGGCACCATATATTTT	CASSLAGVGTIYF
NA	TRBV4-3	NA	TRBJ1-1	TGCGCCAGCAGGGCCGGCGGGACTGAAGCTTTCTTT	CASRAGGTEAFF
TRBD2	TRBV4-1	few	TRBJ2-1	TGCGCCAGCAGCCCGGGACTAGCGGGAAACTACAATGAGCAGTTCTTC	CASSPGLAGNYNEQFF
NA	TRBV5-1	NA	TRBJ2-1	TGCGCCAGCAGCTTGGGGCGTCTAGCAAACTACAATGAGCAGTTCTTC	CASSLGRLANYNEQFF
NA	TRBV21-1	NA	TRBJ2-3	TGTGCCAGCAGCGCCGAAAAGGAGACGGGAAGCACAGATACGCAGTATTTT	CASSAEKETGSTDTQYF
NA	TRBV27	NA	TRBJ1-2	TGTGCCAGCAGTTCCCCCGGCAGGCATGGCTACACCTTC	CASSSPGRHGYTF
TRBD1	TRBV27	few	TRBJ1-6	TGTGCCAGCAGTCGACAGGGCGGTTATAATTCACCCCTCCACTTT	CASSRQGGYNSPLHF
TRBD2	TRBV5-5	NA	TRBJ2-7	TGTGCCAGCAGCTTTAGGACTAGCGGGTGGAGCTCCTACGAGCAGTACTTC	CASSFRTSGWSSYEQYF